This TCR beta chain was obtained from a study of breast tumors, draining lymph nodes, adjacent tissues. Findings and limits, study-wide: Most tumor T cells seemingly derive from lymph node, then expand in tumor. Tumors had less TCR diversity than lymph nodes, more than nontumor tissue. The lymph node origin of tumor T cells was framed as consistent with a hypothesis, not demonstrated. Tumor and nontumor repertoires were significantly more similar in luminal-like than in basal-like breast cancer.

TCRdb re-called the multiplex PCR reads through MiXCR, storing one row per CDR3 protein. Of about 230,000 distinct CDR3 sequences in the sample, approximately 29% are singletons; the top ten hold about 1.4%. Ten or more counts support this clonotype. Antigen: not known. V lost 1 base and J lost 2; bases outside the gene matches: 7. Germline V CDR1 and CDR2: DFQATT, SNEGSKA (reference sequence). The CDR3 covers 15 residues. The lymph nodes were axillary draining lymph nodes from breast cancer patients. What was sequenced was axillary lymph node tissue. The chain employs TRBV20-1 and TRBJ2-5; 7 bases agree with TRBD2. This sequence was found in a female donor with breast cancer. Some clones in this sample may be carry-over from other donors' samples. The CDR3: CSARVASGRQETQYF. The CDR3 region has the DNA TGCAGTGCTAGAGTGGCTAGCGGAAGGCAAGAGACCCAGTACTTC.